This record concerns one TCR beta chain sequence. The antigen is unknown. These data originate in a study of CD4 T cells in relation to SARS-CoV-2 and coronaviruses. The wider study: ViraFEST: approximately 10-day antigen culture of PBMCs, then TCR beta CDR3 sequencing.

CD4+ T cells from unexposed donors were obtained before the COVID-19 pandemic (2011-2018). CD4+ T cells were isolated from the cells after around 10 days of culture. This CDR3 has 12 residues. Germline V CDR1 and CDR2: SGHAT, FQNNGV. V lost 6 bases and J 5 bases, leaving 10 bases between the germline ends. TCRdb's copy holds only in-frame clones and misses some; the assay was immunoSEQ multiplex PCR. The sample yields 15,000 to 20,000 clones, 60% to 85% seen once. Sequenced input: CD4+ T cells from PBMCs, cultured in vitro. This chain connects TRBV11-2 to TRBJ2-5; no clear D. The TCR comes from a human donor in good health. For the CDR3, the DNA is TGTGCCAGCAGTATTAGGTCGGAGACCCAGTACTTC. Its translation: CASSIRSETQYF.